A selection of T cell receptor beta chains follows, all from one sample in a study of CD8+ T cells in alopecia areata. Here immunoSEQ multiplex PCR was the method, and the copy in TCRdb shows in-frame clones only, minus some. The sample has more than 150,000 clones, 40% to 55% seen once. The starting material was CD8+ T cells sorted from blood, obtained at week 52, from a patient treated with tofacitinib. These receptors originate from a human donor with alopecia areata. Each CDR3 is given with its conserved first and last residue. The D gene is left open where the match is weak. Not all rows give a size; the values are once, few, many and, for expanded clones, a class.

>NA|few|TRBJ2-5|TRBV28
TGTGCCAGCAGTTTAGGTCAGGGATCCCAAGAGACCCAGTACTTC
CASSLGQGSQETQYF
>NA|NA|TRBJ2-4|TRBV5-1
TGCGCCAGCAGCGGGGTGCTTGGCAAAAACATTCAGTACTTC
CASSGVLGKNIQYF
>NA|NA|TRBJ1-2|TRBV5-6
TGTGCCAGCAGCCCCGGGACAACTAATGGCTACACCTTC
CASSPGTTNGYTF
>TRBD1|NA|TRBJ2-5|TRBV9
TGTGCCAGCAGCGTTACAGGGGGCTGGGAGACCCAGTACTTC
CASSVTGGWETQYF
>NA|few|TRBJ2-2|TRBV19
TGTGCCAGTAGCGACTGGGATGGGAGCGACACCGGGGAGCTGTTTTTT
CASSDWDGSDTGELFF
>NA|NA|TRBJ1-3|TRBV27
TGTGCCAGCAGTGATCGCCGTACTTCTGGAAACACCATATATTTT
CASSDRRTSGNTIYF
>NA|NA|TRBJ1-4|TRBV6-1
TGTGCCAGCAGTGAAGCGCATGCAACTAATGAAAAACTGTTTTTT
CASSEAHATNEKLFF
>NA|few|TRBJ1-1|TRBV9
TGTGCCAGCAGCCCTGAACAGGGATCCACTGAAGCTTTCTTT
CASSPEQGSTEAFF
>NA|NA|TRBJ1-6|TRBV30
TGTGCCTGGAGACACAGGCAAAGCTCCTATAATTCACCCCTCCACTTT
CAWRHRQSSYNSPLHF
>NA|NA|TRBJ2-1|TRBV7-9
TGTGCCAGCAGTCTCGTAGGTATCGAGCAGTTCTTC
CASSLVGIEQFF
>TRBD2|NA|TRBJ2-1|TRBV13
TGTGCCAGCAGCTTGTTGGGCGGGGGGGCCAATGAGCAGTTCTTC
CASSLLGGGANEQFF
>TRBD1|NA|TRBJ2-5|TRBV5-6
TGTGCCAGCAGCCCCCAGGACGGACAGGGATGGGAAGAGACCCAGTACTTC
CASSPQDGQGWEETQYF
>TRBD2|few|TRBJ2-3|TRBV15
TGTGCCACCAGCAGAGATCGGGCATCGCGGGGGGATACGCAGTATTTT
CATSRDRASRGDTQYF